This TCR beta chain was sequenced for a study of memory CD4+ T cells and cytomegalovirus serostatus. Data came from immunoSEQ multiplex PCR; TCRdb stores just in-frame clones and leaves some out. The table includes about 59,000 clones, roughly 75% detected once. The CDR3 runs to 15 residues. The V and J ends lost 4 bases and 6 bases respectively, with 16 bases between them. Germline CDR1 reads LNHDA; CDR2 reads SQIVND (reference sequence). The sort gate was single viable CD3+CD4+CD8-CD45RO+ cells for memory CD4+ T cells. Donors' CMV status reflects serum IgG against pp150, pp28, p38, p52. The chain links TRBV19 to TRBJ1-5, with D possibly matching TRBD1 (5 bases). The clonotype originates from an adult in good health and CMV-seronegative. Some clones in this sample may be carry-over from other donors' samples. Material: memory CD4+ T cells from blood. In DNA form, the CDR3 reads TGTGCCAGTAGTAATAGATGGGGGGAAACTCAGCCCCAGCATTTT. Its protein is CASSNRWGETQPQHF.